These T cell receptor beta chains were read from a single sample in a study of T cell changes during pregnancy in multiple sclerosis. Some clones are missing from TCRdb's copy, which holds only in-frame ones; the method was immunoSEQ multiplex PCR. The table has about 110,000 clones, about nine tenths seen once. Sequencing used peripheral blood, obtained after pregnancy. The receptors derive from a female donor with multiple sclerosis, enrolled in a pregnancy study. Both conserved end residues are part of each CDR3. Each record gives: clone size, D gene, V gene, J gene, CDR3 protein, CDR3 DNA. The D gene is left open where the match is weak. Size values are once, few and many counts, or a class for expanded clones, and some rows have none.

>NA|TRBD1|TRBV5-8|TRBJ1-2
CASSLEQGPFYGYTF
TGTGCCAGCAGCTTAGAACAGGGGCCCTTCTATGGCTACACCTTC
>NA|TRBD2|TRBV27|TRBJ2-3
CASSWGLAGGETQYF
TGTGCCAGCAGTTGGGGGCTAGCGGGAGGTGAGACGCAGTATTTT
>NA|NA|TRBV29-1|TRBJ1-1
CSVGGETGPNTEAFF
TGCAGCGTTGGGGGGGAGACGGGCCCGAACACTGAAGCTTTCTTT
>NA|TRBD2|TRBV9|TRBJ2-3
CASSVDPSGRTDTQYF
TGTGCCAGCAGCGTAGATCCTAGCGGGCGCACAGATACGCAGTATTTT
>NA|TRBD2|TRBV28|TRBJ2-3
CASSLLAGAQDTQYF
TGTGCCAGCAGCTTACTAGCGGGAGCGCAAGATACGCAGTATTTT
>NA|TRBD1|TRBV6-5|TRBJ1-3
CASSYSAGQGGNTIYF
TGTGCCAGCAGTTACTCGGCGGGACAGGGGGGAAACACCATATATTTT
>NA|TRBD1|TRBV30|TRBJ1-1
CAGQVNTEAFF
TGTGCCGGACAGGTAAACACTGAAGCTTTCTTT
>NA|NA|TRBV7-9|TRBJ2-3
CASSLYPQGTGTDTQYF
TGTGCCAGCAGCTTATATCCACAGGGGACTGGAACAGATACGCAGTATTTT
>NA|NA|TRBV29-1|TRBJ2-1
CSVGRARGGDEQFF
TGCAGCGTTGGGAGGGCGAGAGGTGGGGATGAGCAGTTCTTC
>NA|NA|TRBV28|TRBJ1-2
CASSLVTQGGNGYTF
TGTGCCAGCAGTTTAGTTACCCAAGGGGGAAATGGCTACACCTTC
>NA|NA|TRBV29-1|TRBJ2-3
CSGGEQNTQYF
TGCAGCGGTGGGGAGCAGAATACGCAGTATTTT
>NA|TRBD1|TRBV10-3|TRBJ1-1
CAISTYRGRNTEAFF
TGTGCCATCAGTACCTACAGGGGGCGGAACACTGAAGCTTTCTTT
>NA|TRBD2|TRBV14|TRBJ2-1
CASSPTGGRAVNEQFF
TGTGCCAGCAGTCCGACGGGCGGGAGGGCCGTCAATGAGCAGTTCTTC
>NA|NA|TRBV27|TRBJ2-7
CAISRPGTPYEQYF
TGTGCCATCTCGCGACCGGGAACCCCCTACGAGCAGTACTTC
>once|TRBD1|TRBV7-2|TRBJ2-1
CASSLAGRGRLNEQFF
TGTGCCAGCAGCTTGGCAGGAAGGGGGCGTCTCAATGAGCAGTTCTTC
>NA|NA|TRBV5-6|TRBJ2-7
CASSLGDYEQYF
TGTGCCAGCAGCTTAGGAGACTACGAGCAGTACTTC
>NA|TRBD1|TRBV4-1|TRBJ2-1
CASSVGGQFYNEQFF
TGCGCCAGCAGCGTAGGGGGCCAATTTTACAATGAGCAGTTCTTC
>NA|NA|TRBV18|TRBJ2-5
CASSPPGGLGETQYF
TGTGCCAGCTCACCACCTGGAGGGTTGGGAGAGACCCAGTACTTC
>NA|TRBD2|TRBV5-1|TRBJ2-3
CASTYRLAGADTQYF
TGCGCCAGCACCTATCGACTAGCGGGAGCAGATACGCAGTATTTT
>NA|NA|TRBV5-5|TRBJ2-7
CASSRIEGAGEQYF
TGTGCCAGCAGCCGGATCGAGGGGGCGGGGGAGCAGTACTTC